This is a list of T cell receptor beta chains from one sample in a study of a mutant IDH1 vaccine in newly diagnosed glioma. Assay: immunoSEQ multiplex PCR; the TCRdb copy retains only in-frame clones and omits some. The table includes 70,000 or so clones, around 83% detected once. Sequencing used peripheral blood mononuclear cells (PBMCs), obtained from a glioma patient treated with radiotherapy, temozolomide or both. Receptors originate from a woman aged 18-30 years with glioma. Some clones in this sample may be carry-over from other donors' samples. Each CDR3 is given with its conserved first and last residue. The order of the fields is V gene, clone size, D gene, J gene, CDR3 protein, CDR3 DNA. A D gene is named only where the DNA matches it firmly. The listing skips clone size in some rows; elsewhere it reads once, few, many or a size class.

TRBV4-1	NA	TRBD1	TRBJ1-2	CASSQVSGQGPHGYTF	TGCGCCAGCAGCCAAGTCTCGGGACAGGGGCCCCACGGCTACACCTTC
TRBV5-4	NA	TRBD1	TRBJ2-6	CASSKGTGGYGANVLTF	TGTGCCAGCAGCAAAGGGACAGGGGGGTATGGGGCCAACGTCCTGACTTTC
TRBV10-3	NA	TRBD2	TRBJ2-7	CAISRTSGSYEQYF	TGTGCCATCAGTCGGACTAGCGGCTCCTACGAGCAGTACTTC
TRBV6-1	NA	NA	TRBJ2-7	CASSEASNSYEQYF	TGTGCCAGCAGTGAAGCTTCTAACTCCTACGAGCAGTACTTC
TRBV5-1	NA	TRBD2	TRBJ2-7	CASSFLAGGPQYAAYEQYF	TGCGCCAGCAGCTTCTTGGCGGGAGGGCCACAATATGCCGCCTACGAGCAGTACTTC
TRBV2	once	TRBD2	TRBJ2-3	CASSDSAGETDTQYF	TGTGCCAGCAGTGACAGCGCGGGAGAAACAGATACGCAGTATTTT
TRBV7-6	NA	NA	TRBJ2-3	CASSLGTVLTTDTQYF	TGTGCCAGCAGCTTAGGTACAGTCCTTACCACAGATACGCAGTATTTT
TRBV29-1	NA	NA	TRBJ2-7	CSVDKGGEQYF	TGCAGCGTTGACAAGGGGGGGGAGCAGTACTTC
TRBV5-3	NA	NA	TRBJ1-5	CARSSHRDSNQPQHF	TGTGCCAGAAGCTCGCACAGAGATAGCAATCAGCCCCAGCATTTT
TRBV5-8	NA	NA	TRBJ2-7	CASSLEVRGNEQYF	TGTGCCAGCAGCTTGGAGGTCCGGGGGAACGAGCAGTACTTC
TRBV7-9	once	NA	TRBJ1-2	CASSPPGRDGYTF	TGTGCCAGCAGCCCGCCAGGGCGGGATGGCTACACCTTC
TRBV5-4	NA	NA	TRBJ1-1	CASSLWATEAFF	TGTGCCAGCAGCTTGTGGGCCACTGAAGCTTTCTTT
TRBV7-9	NA	TRBD1	TRBJ2-7	CASSSSDRGPEQYF	TGTGCCAGCAGCTCATCGGACAGGGGGCCCGAGCAGTACTTC
TRBV7-9	NA	NA	TRBJ1-1	CASSLEQRTGYFF	TGTGCCAGCAGCTTAGAGCAAAGAACAGGATATTTCTTT
TRBV27	NA	NA	TRBJ2-5	CASSLSPGEKTQYF	TGTGCCAGCAGTTTATCACCAGGGGAGAAGACCCAGTACTTC
TRBV6-5	NA	NA	TRBJ2-7	CASSPASYEQYF	TGTGCCAGCAGTCCGGCGTCCTACGAGCAGTACTTC
TRBV27	NA	NA	TRBJ2-7	CASSLGGDAYEQYF	TGTGCCAGCAGTTTAGGCGGGGACGCCTACGAGCAGTACTTC
TRBV5-4	once	NA	TRBJ1-4	CASSPRRGANEKLFF	TGTGCCAGCAGCCCCCGGAGGGGTGCTAATGAAAAACTGTTTTTT
TRBV7-2	NA	NA	TRBJ2-5	CASRYMGETQYF	TGTGCCAGCAGATATATGGGGGAGACCCAGTACTTC
TRBV4-1	once	NA	TRBJ2-3	CASSQSGVRTDTQYF	TGCGCCAGCAGCCAGTCCGGGGTACGGACAGATACGCAGTATTTT
TRBV9	few	NA	TRBJ1-1	CASSVGDGLSNTEAFF	TGTGCCAGCAGCGTAGGGGACGGACTATCGAACACTGAAGCTTTCTTT
TRBV6-1	NA	NA	TRBJ1-1	CASSVPTYLTEAFF	TGTGCCAGCAGTGTACCGACCTACCTCACTGAAGCTTTCTTT
TRBV29-1	NA	NA	TRBJ1-5	CSVGEGTDQPQHF	TGCAGCGTTGGGGAGGGGACCGATCAGCCCCAGCATTTT
TRBV6-4	few	NA	TRBJ2-2	CASSEEAGRTGELFF	TGTGCCAGCAGTGAAGAGGCGGGAAGAACCGGGGAGCTGTTTTTT
TRBV19	NA	NA	TRBJ1-1	CASTIRAGRMGTEAFF	TGTGCCAGTACCATACGGGCCGGCCGGATGGGCACTGAAGCTTTCTTT
TRBV11-1	NA	TRBD1	TRBJ1-6	CASSYRQGSYNSPLHF	TGTGCCAGCAGCTATCGACAGGGCTCCTATAATTCACCCCTCCACTTT
TRBV6-1	NA	NA	TRBJ1-3	CASGMGTGKGNTIYF	TGTGCCAGCGGTATGGGAACAGGGAAGGGAAACACCATATATTTT
TRBV9	NA	TRBD1	TRBJ2-7	CASSLTPGDSSYEQYF	TGTGCCAGCAGCCTCACCCCCGGGGACAGCTCTTACGAGCAGTACTTC
TRBV5-5	NA	NA	TRBJ1-1	CASRLDLNTEAFF	TGTGCCAGCAGGTTAGACTTGAACACTGAAGCTTTCTTT
TRBV5-5	NA	TRBD1	TRBJ1-2	CASSLVHGGGSGYTF	TGTGCCAGCAGCTTGGTTCACGGAGGGGGCTCTGGCTACACCTTC
TRBV5-4	NA	NA	TRBJ2-7	CASSPGTEYEQYF	TGTGCCAGCAGTCCCGGGACCGAGTACGAGCAGTACTTC
TRBV6-6	NA	TRBD1	TRBJ1-2	CASSYPGQGRGYTF	TGTGCCAGCAGTTACCCCGGACAGGGACGGGGCTACACCTTC
TRBV6-5	NA	NA	TRBJ2-7	CASSYSGEVEQYF	TGTGCCAGCAGTTACTCCGGGGAGGTCGAGCAGTACTTC
TRBV27	NA	NA	TRBJ2-6	CASSFGQLSGANVLTF	TGTGCCAGCAGTTTTGGACAGCTCTCTGGGGCCAACGTCCTGACTTTC
TRBV19	NA	NA	TRBJ2-2	CASSILSGSDNTGELFF	TGTGCCAGTAGTATCTTATCGGGTAGCGATAACACCGGGGAGCTGTTTTTT